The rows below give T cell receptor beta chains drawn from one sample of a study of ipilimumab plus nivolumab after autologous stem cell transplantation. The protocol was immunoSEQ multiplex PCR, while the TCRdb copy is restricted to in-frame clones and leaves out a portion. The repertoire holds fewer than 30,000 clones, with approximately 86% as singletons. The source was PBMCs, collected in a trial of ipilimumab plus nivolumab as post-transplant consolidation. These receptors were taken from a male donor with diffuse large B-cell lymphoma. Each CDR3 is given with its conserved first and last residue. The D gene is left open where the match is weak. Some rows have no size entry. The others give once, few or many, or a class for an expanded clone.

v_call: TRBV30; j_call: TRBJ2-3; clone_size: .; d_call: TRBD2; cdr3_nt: TGTGCCTGGTCGGGGACTAGCAGCAACACAGATACGCAGTATTTT; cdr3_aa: CAWSGTSSNTDTQYF
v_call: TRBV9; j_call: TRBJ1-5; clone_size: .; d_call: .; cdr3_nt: TGTGCCAGCAGCGTAACCGGGAGCAATCAGCCCCAGCATTTT; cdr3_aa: CASSVTGSNQPQHF
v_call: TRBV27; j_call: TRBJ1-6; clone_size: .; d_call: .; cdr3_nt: TGTGCCAGCAGCCCCGGCTGGAATTCACCCCTCCACTTT; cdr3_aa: CASSPGWNSPLHF
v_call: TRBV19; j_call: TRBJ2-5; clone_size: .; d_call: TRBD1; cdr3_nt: TGTGCCAGTAGGGGGACAGGGTTGGAGACCCAGTACTTC; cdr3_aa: CASRGTGLETQYF
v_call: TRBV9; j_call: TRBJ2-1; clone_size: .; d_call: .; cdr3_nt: TGTGCCAGCAGCGTAGAGAGTTCTGAGCAGTTCTTC; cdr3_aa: CASSVESSEQFF
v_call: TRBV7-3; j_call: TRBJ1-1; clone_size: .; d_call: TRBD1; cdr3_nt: TGTGCCAGCAGCCCACTCGGACAGGGTAAAAAAACTGAAGCTTTCTTT; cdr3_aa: CASSPLGQGKKTEAFF
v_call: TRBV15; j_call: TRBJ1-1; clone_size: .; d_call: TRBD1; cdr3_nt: TGTGCCACCAGCAGAAGGGACAGGCAAGCTTTCTTT; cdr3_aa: CATSRRDRQAFF
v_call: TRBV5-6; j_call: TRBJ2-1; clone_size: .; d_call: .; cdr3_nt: TGTGCCAGCAGCTTGGGTTTAGGAAACAATGAGCAGTTCTTC; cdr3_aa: CASSLGLGNNEQFF
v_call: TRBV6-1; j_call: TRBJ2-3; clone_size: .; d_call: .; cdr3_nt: TGTGCCAGCAGTGAAGTAAGCCAAGATACGCAGTATTTT; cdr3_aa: CASSEVSQDTQYF
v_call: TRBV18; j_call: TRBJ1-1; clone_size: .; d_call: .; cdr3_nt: TGTGCCACCCTTGACCACCAGAACACTGAAGCTTTCTTT; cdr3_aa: CATLDHQNTEAFF
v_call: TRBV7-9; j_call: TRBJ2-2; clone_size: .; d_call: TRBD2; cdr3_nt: TGTGCCAGCAGCCCCGAAGTAGCGGGGGGTCGAACGGGGGAGCTGTTTTTT; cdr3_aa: CASSPEVAGGRTGELFF
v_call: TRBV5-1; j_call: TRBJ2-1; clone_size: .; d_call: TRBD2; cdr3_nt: TGCGCCAGTGCTACTAGCGGGGTTTCCTACAATGAGCAGTTCTTC; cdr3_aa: CASATSGVSYNEQFF
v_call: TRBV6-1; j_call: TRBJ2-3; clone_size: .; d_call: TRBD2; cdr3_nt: TGTGCCAGCAGTGATAGCGGGGGGGCTCCGGATACGCAGTATTTT; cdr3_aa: CASSDSGGAPDTQYF
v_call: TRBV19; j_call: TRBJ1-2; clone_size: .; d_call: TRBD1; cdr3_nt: TGTGCCAGTAGGCACAGACAGGGTACCTATGGCTACACCTTC; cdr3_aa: CASRHRQGTYGYTF
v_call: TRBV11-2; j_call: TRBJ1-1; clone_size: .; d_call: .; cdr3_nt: TGTGCCAGCAGCTCTATACAGCGATGGGATGGCACTGAAGCTTTCTTT; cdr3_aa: CASSSIQRWDGTEAFF
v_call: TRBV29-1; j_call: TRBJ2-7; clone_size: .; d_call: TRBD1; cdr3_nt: TGCAGCGTTAACCGAGCCACAGGGGCCGAGCAGTACTTC; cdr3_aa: CSVNRATGAEQYF
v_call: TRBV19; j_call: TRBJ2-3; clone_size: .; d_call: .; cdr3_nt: TGTGCCAGTAGTATCGGCCCGGTGTCAGGGTTATGGACAGATACGCAGTATTTT; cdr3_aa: CASSIGPVSGLWTDTQYF
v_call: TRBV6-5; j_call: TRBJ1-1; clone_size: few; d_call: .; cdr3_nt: TGTGCCAGTCACAGAGTCGGGGGTAGCACTGAAGCTTTCTTT; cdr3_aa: CASHRVGGSTEAFF
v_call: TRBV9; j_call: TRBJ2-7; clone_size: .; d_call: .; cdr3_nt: TGTGCCAGCAGCGTAGATTTAGGGCTTTCCTACGAGCAGTACTTC; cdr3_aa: CASSVDLGLSYEQYF
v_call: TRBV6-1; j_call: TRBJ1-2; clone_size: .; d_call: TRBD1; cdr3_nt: TGTGCCAGTAGTGAGGGCTGGGGACAGGGTTATGGCTACACCTTC; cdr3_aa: CASSEGWGQGYGYTF
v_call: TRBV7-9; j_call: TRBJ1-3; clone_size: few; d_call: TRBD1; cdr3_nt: TGTGCCAGCAGCTACTCCGGGACAGGGGGCTCCGGAAACACCATATATTTT; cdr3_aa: CASSYSGTGGSGNTIYF
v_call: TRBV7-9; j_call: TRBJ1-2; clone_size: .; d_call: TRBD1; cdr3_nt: TGTGCCAGCAGCTTACTCGACAGGGGGGATGGTGGCTACACCTTC; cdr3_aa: CASSLLDRGDGGYTF
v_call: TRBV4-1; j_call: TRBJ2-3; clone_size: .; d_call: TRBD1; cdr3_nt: TGCGCCAGCAGCCCAGTGACAGGGACCACAGATACGCAGTATTTT; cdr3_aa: CASSPVTGTTDTQYF
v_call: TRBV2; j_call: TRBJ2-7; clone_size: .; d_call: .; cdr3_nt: TGTGCCAGCGGCACGTTCAGCTCCTACGAGCAGTACTTC; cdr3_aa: CASGTFSSYEQYF
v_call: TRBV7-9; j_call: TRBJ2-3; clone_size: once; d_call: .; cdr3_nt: TGTGCCAGCAGCTTAGAACTACCCGGCACAGATACGCAGTATTTT; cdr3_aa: CASSLELPGTDTQYF
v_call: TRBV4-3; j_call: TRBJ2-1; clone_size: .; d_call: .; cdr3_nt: TGCGCCAGCAGCCAAGATTCGGGGCCGCCCTACAATGGGCAGTTCTTC; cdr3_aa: CASSQDSGPPYNGQFF
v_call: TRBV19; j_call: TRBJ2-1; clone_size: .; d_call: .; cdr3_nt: TGTGCCAGTAGTATTACCAGAACCACCTACAATGAGCAGTTCTTC; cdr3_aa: CASSITRTTYNEQFF
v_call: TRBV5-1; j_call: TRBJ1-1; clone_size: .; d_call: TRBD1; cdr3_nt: TGCGCCAGCAGGCCTACAGGGGGCTCAACTGAAGCTTTCTTT; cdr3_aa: CASRPTGGSTEAFF
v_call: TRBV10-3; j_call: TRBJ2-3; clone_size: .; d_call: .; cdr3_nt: TGTGCCATCAGTGAGTCTGTAGATACGCAGTATTTT; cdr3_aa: CAISESVDTQYF
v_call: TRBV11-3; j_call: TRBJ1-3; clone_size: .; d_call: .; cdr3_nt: TGTGCCAGCAGCTTAGATCCCGGAGGCTCTGGAAACACCATATATTTT; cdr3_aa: CASSLDPGGSGNTIYF
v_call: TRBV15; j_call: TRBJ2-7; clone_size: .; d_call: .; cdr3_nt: TGTGCCACCAGCAGAGATCGGGTAGCCACCTACGAGCAGTACTTC; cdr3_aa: CATSRDRVATYEQYF
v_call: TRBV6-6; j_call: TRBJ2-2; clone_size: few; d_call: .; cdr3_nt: TGTGCCAGCCGTTCGCGGGGGAACACCGGGGAGCTGTTTTTT; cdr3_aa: CASRSRGNTGELFF
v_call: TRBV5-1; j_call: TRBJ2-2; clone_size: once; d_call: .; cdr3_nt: TGCGCCAGCAGCTTGTTTGGTACCGGGGAGCTGTTTTTT; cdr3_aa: CASSLFGTGELFF